Sequencing of this T cell receptor (beta chain) was carried out in a study of cytomegalovirus exposure and HLA in healthy donors (dated 2017 in TCRdb). General notes on the study: In an earlier analysis of 587 of the donors, roughly 300 Gb of sequence data and approximately 100 million unique TCR beta sequences from approximately 180 million T cells were reported. Roughly 290 gigabases of sequencing data and around 85 million unique TCR sequences made up an early release that covered nearly 650 HLA-typed donors. Of the 398 genotyped donors, approximately 81% were placed in the genetic ancestry cluster associated with self-reported Caucasian donors. The study aimed to test whether signatures of past pathogen exposure could be identified by cataloging public T cell receptors. The T cell repertoires of several hundred subjects were profiled by immunosequencing and related to cytomegalovirus serostatus. Besides the first cohort of roughly 640 subjects, a separate validation cohort made up of 90 to 150 different subjects was used. To predict cytomegalovirus infection status, the study combined high-throughput TCR immunosequencing, statistical association of individual TCRs with disease status, and machine learning. In a later analysis, previously published TCR beta repertoires from roughly 710 donors were re-analyzed and high-resolution HLA genotyping was added so that TCR occurrence patterns could be studied. In the later analysis, no new phenotypic data were used to find candidate immune exposures; instead, reliance was placed on TCR beta sequences and their occurrence across donors. In an earlier analysis of around 540 of the donors, high-throughput TCR beta sequencing was used to judge whether each TCR beta V gene segment behaved as functional or pseudogenic. Donor age, sex, ethnicity and CMV serostatus were compiled alongside the repertoire data. In a later genetic analysis, genome-wide SNP genotypes for 398 of the 666 donors were used, and that subset was treated as a discovery cohort. All discovery cohort repertoires had been generated on a single sequencing platform. Both class I and class II loci were covered by HLA typing, at four-digit resolution. The number of typed donors differed by locus: about 629-630 for A, B, C, DRB1 and DQB1; 500 to 550 for DQA1; about 600 for DPA1; and around 490 for DPB1. Roughly 5 DR-DQ haplotypes were handled as single units for association and clustering, since linkage in the cohort was strong. Among almost 400 genotyped donors of the cohort, an average of roughly 240,000 unique TCR beta nucleotide sequences were sequenced per donor, roughly a sixth of them non-productive. General study outcomes and caveats: A few of the identified cytomegalovirus-associated TCR beta chains were confirmed in vitro to be specific for cytomegalovirus antigens. Because some donors lacked HLA typing at each locus, the association tests relied only on the typed subset. Presence/absence analyses assumed roughly uniform sequencing depth across donors, an assumption that may not hold. The earlier analysis of about 600 of the donors excluded some 15 rarely observed V segments, including chromosome 9 orphons, because counts were too low. In a later genetic analysis, fewer N-insertions in productive TCRs were reported among donors in an Asian-associated ancestry cluster than the approximately 710-donor mean. When HLA alleles, especially DR and DQ, strongly co-occurred, attributing TCR associations to individual alleles was difficult. The cohort was sequenced for TCR beta chains only, and without alpha or paired-chain data the features that could be detected were limited. For the cohort, immune exposure information was limited to CMV serostatus. Cytomegalovirus status was reported to be diagnosed by the classifier with high specificity and sensitivity in both the original and validation cohorts. Linkage disequilibrium might explain the correlated functional status among segregating V segments, but an unknown experimental factor could not be ruled out. A total of roughly 160 TCR beta chains were listed by the study as associated with cytomegalovirus. It was suggested by the authors that the approach could potentially be generalized to other disease states and immunological phenotypes. In a later analysis, most CMV-associated TCR beta chains were found to appear HLA-restricted, with HLA associations seemingly driven largely by CMV exposure. A cluster of highly shared sequence variants was judged likely to be a technical artifact of the sequencing pipeline. Most TCR sequences were observed very rarely across donors, whereas some public TCRs were present in many individuals. In a later analysis, the rate of TCR association differed among HLA loci, with DRB1 alleles having the most associated TCRs and HLA-C alleles having the fewest. In a later analysis, about 16,000 TCR beta sequences were associated with specific HLA alleles at a false discovery rate of 0.05. In a later genetic analysis, a missense DCLRE1C variant was associated with V-gene and J-gene trimming of TCR beta chains, and the association was replicated in an independent cohort. Several of the top co-occurrence clusters appeared to be linked to parvovirus B19, influenza, CMV and Epstein-Barr virus, according to a later analysis. An earlier analysis of approximately 540 of the donors showed that most TCR beta V segments appeared in productive rearrangements either about 90% or about 30% of the time, which broadly matched IMGT annotations. A later analysis found that HLA-associated TCR beta chains were more clonally expanded and had lower generation probabilities than equally common non-associated chains. The 87-base-pair reads could not distinguish some IMGT-functional V segments, including TRBV6-2 and TRBV6-3, so those segments were excluded. A further reported finding was that TCR beta sequences accurately predicted the HLA-A and HLA-B alleles for most subjects in the first cohort.

Cut back by 3 bases and 7 bases, the V and J ends lie 7 bases apart. The CDR3 spans 11 residues, from the cysteine through the phenylalanine. Solely the CDR3 DNA is kept, with 33 bases framed from the first base. CDR1 and CDR2, looked up from the germline V gene, are SQVTM and ANQGSEA. With respect to this clone: Its antigen specificity is not known. No base qualities exist here, and no much larger clone lies one base off it.

The cohort was made up of around 720 healthy bone marrow donors. Cohort members were all nominally healthy when sampled, although unrecorded immune exposures were likely present. The donor was CMV seronegative and was included in the group of about 350 seronegative cohort members. Every donor gave a peripheral blood sample, and the peripheral blood mononuclear cells from that sample were used for TCR beta sequencing. The Qiagen DNeasy Blood Extraction Kit was used to extract genomic DNA from the blood cell samples. The library was generated by the immunoSEQ multiplex PCR assay. For the multiplex PCR, a mixture combining 60 forward primers for TCR Vbeta segments and 13 reverse primers for TCR Jbeta segments was used. The CDR3 region of rearranged TCR beta genes was amplified from genomic DNA by a multiplex PCR assay. On the Illumina HiSeq System, the amplified TCR beta libraries were sequenced as 87-base-pair reads. The authors' pipeline ran thus. A later analysis counted tens of millions of unique TCR beta chains across the 650 to 800 repertoires, and around 9.9 million of these chains were shared by at least two donors. Raw reads were error-corrected and collapsed into unique sequences with a nearest-neighbor algorithm that merged closely related sequences to remove PCR and sequencing errors. V, D and J gene segments were assigned by aligning CDR3 sequences to IMGT reference sequences. For a sequence to be retained, a match of at least six nucleotides was required to both a V gene segment and a J gene segment. Rearrangements were called productive when the CDR3 lacked stop codons and stayed in frame with V and J; all others were non-productive. CDR3 was defined by IMGT convention, running from the second conserved V-encoded cysteine to the conserved J-encoded phenylalanine. In an earlier analysis of 587 of the donors, sequences lacking an unambiguous match to a single V gene segment were excluded. An earlier analysis of 500 to 700 of the donors classified V segments as functional when productive rearrangements were above 56.7% and as segregating when the standard deviation between donors was above 5%. A statistical classification framework was developed to diagnose cytomegalovirus status using the catalog of TCR beta chain sequences. In a later analysis, V and J genes were assigned by comparing TCR nucleotide sequences against IMGT/GENE-DB human TR gene sequences. A later analysis assigned CDR3 sequences and most-parsimonious VDJ recombination scenarios with the TCRdist pipeline. In a later analysis, each TCR beta chain was defined by its CDR3 amino acid sequence together with its V-gene family, and reads lacking a unique V-gene family were excluded. As a way to deal with suspected cross-contamination and a sequencing artifact, a later analysis dropped approximately 570 nucleotide sequences that were highly shared and had low generation probability. In a later analysis, a clonal expansion index for each public chain was calculated from normalized within-repertoire ranks of inferred template counts. In a later analysis, generation probabilities were computed with a VDJ recombination model fitted to out-of-frame rearrangements, and the resulting probabilities were checked against IGoR. In a later analysis, TCR-TCR, TCR-HLA and TCR-CMV co-occurrence was scored with hypergeometric tests, and a repertoire-size bias correction was applied to TCR pairs. A later analysis estimated false discovery rates by permuting HLA or CMV assignments 20 times. In a later analysis, co-occurring TCRs were grouped with DBSCAN, and TCRdist sequence similarity was added when clustering was performed within HLA-allele-positive subsets. Co-occurrence clustering excluded repertoires with fewer than 30,000 or more than 120,000 public chains, plus five with anomalous nucleotide sharing. TCRdb limited this immuneACCESS table to in-frame rearrangements with V and J called. A share of clones is missing; checked studies link under half to unresolved V genes, and the rest is unexplained. The V and J calls and clone size are taken from that table; D and trimming were inferred from the DNA. The sample yields about 160,000 clones; 85% were counted once. Jointly, the top ten make up 1% of the sample.

This receptor chain uses TRBV29-1 and TRBJ2-1; there is no confident call for the D gene. This receptor was identified in a boy between 2 and 10 years old in good health and CMV-seronegative. The sequenced sample was PBMCs. The sequenced DNA is TGCAGCGTTGACGCTAGGAATGAGCAGTTCTTC. Its coded protein is CSVDARNEQFF.